Each of the 17 T cell receptor beta chains below was sequenced from the same sample in a study of vaccination and CD4 T cells after COVID-19. Stated treatment: roughly 11-day PBMC culture with coronavirus spike peptide pools or control peptides (ViraFEST assay). Sequence data for DNA of cultured CD4+ T cells were generated by the Oncomine TCR Beta short-read assay. TCRdb recomputed calls from the PCR reads with MiXCR, one row per CDR3 protein. The repertoire holds 5,000 to 7,500 distinct CDR3 sequences, with approximately 31% as singletons. No antigen has been assigned to these receptors. The specimen comprised CD4+ T cells from blood, cultured in vitro, sampled after SARS-CoV-2 vaccination. These receptors originate from a human donor who had recovered from COVID-19.

V usage is TRBV6-2 or TRBV6-3 and J usage is TRBJ2-3; a weak D match, TRBD2 (6 bases). The CDR3 length is 17 residues. The ends were cut back, 2 bases at V and 3 bases at J, with 18 bases in the middle. Germline V CDR1 and CDR2: MNHEY, SVGEGT. CDR3 sequence reads: CASSYPRGGIITDTQYF. The DNA of the CDR3 is TGTGCCAGCAGTTACCCGAGGGGCGGGATCATTACAGATACGCAGTATTTT.

Concerning this clonotype itself: A much bigger clone sits one base away, suggesting this may be a read error. The rearrangement uses TRBV10-3 and TRBJ2-7; 7 nucleotides agree with TRBD1. CDR1 is ENHRY and CDR2 is SYGVKD in the germline V gene. After removal of 6 bases from V and 3 bases from J, the junction contained 2 bases not matched to a gene. The CDR3 covers 12 residues. This CDR3 reads CAISRDSYEQYF. The CDR3 DNA reads TGTGCCATCAGCCGGGACAGCTACGAGCAGTACTTC.

This clonotype was seen only once. This CDR3 is CSARVMTGGTEAFF. The CDR3 nucleotides are TGCAGTGCTAGAGTAATGACAGGTGGGACTGAAGCTTTCTTT. The chain combines TRBV20-1 with TRBJ1-1; D might be TRBD1 (6 bases). The V and J ends lost 1 base and 5 bases respectively, with 14 bases between them. CDR1 and CDR2 (germline): DFQATT, SNEGSKA (reference sequence). This CDR3 has 14 amino acids.

This clonotype was found a few times. In DNA form, the CDR3 reads TGCAGTGCTAGTCATGGACATAAAACCTACGAGCAGTACTTC. The encoded protein is CSASHGHKTYEQYF. The V gene is TRBV20-1, the J gene TRBJ2-7; TRBD1 might be the D (5 bases). The V end lost 3 bases, the J end lost 2 bases, and 14 bases lay between the germline ends. The CDR3 totals 14 residues. Looked up from germline, CDR1 is DFQATT and CDR2 is SNEGSKA (reference sequence).

CDR3 residues: CASSHYRGGQYEQYF. The DNA for the CDR3 is TGTGCCAGCAGCCACTACCGCGGGGGCCAATACGAGCAGTACTTC. The chain links TRBV28 to TRBJ2-7; TRBD2 is a possible D gene (7 bases). Germline-derived CDR1 and CDR2 are MDHEN and SYDVKM. The CDR3 contains 15 residues. V lost 6 bases to trimming and J lost 4 bases, with 19 bases between them.

This clonotype has a handful of counts. V and J are TRBV28 and TRBJ2-7; tentatively, D is TRBD1 (5 bases). Trimming took off 6 bases at V and 5 bases at J, with 20 bases between the two ends. The CDR3 covers 15 residues. CDR1 is MDHEN, CDR2 SYDVKM, per germline. CDR3 sequence (DNA): TGTGCCAGCAGGGGGAAAAGAACAGGAACCCACGAGCAGTACTTC. Its translation: CASRGKRTGTHEQYF.

This clonotype was recorded a few times. The chain joins TRBV24-1 to TRBJ2-3; TRBD2 matches at 12 bases. V lost 10 bases, J lost 2 bases, and 9 bases stayed unmatched. Looked up from germline, CDR1 is KGHDR and CDR2 is SFDVKD. This CDR3 is built from 16 residues. The CDR3 coding sequence is TGTGCCACGGGGGAACCTAGCGGGAGGGCCACAGATACGCAGTATTTT. This gives the protein CATGEPSGRATDTQYF.

This clonotype ranks as medium-sized (0.01 to 0.1%). The chain carries TRBV5-4 and TRBJ1-2; D is unresolved. Germline CDR1 reads SGHNT; CDR2 reads YYREEE (reference sequence). Between the trimmed V and J ends, which lost 1 base and 2 bases, there was a span of 6 bases. This CDR3 is 13 amino acids long. Here the CDR3 DNA reads TGTGCCAGCAGCTTGTGGCTAAACTATGGCTACACCTTC. Residues: CASSLWLNYGYTF.

By sample share, this clonotype is medium-sized. The chain employs TRBV20-1 and TRBJ1-3; D remains unclear. Germline V lookup: CDR1 DFQATT, CDR2 SNEGSKA (reference sequence). Trimming left V 3 bases short and J 1 base short, with 10 bases between. The length of the CDR3 is 14 residues. CDR3: CSASIGQSGNTIYF. The CDR3 DNA sequence: TGCAGTGCTAGTATCGGTCAATCTGGAAACACCATATATTTT.

The chain employs TRBV27 and TRBJ1-3; 10 nucleotides align to TRBD1. Germline CDR1 reads MNHEY; CDR2 reads SMNVEV (reference sequence). The CDR3 has 15 residues. The J segment lost 8 bases and the V segment lost 5 bases, leaving 9 bases of the junction unmatched. CDR3 residues: CASSPTGTGVHTIYF. The CDR3, as DNA: TGTGCCAGCAGTCCCACCGGGACAGGGGTACACACCATATATTTT.

This clonotype was recorded a few times. The chain carries TRBV7-8 and TRBJ2-7; 7 bases match TRBD1. Germline CDR1 and CDR2: SGHVS and FQNEAQ. This CDR3 contains 17 residues. V was clipped by 2 bases and J by 0 bases; unmatched bases: 10. The CDR3 DNA sequence: TGTGCCAGCAGCTTACCCCGACAGGGCTCCAGCTCCTACGAGCAGTACTTC. The encoded protein is CASSLPRQGSSSYEQYF.

The chain is built from TRBV10-3 and TRBJ2-7; 9 bases agree with TRBD2. The trim removed 7 bases at V and 6 bases at J, leaving 10 bases unmatched. The CDR3 is 14 amino acids. Germline V CDR1 and CDR2: ENHRY, SYGVKD. The CDR3 nucleotides read TGTGCCATCACGGGCGCCACAGCGGGAGGCGAGCAGTACTTC. This translates into CAITGATAGGEQYF.

This clonotype was seen a handful of times. The chain couples TRBV20-1 to TRBJ2-7; perhaps TRBD2 as D (6 bases). V was pared by 8 bases and J by 2 bases, with 13 bases between. Germline V gene lookup returns CDR1 DFQATT and CDR2 SNEGSKA (reference sequence). The CDR3 covers 12 residues. The DNA for the CDR3 is TGCAGTACCAGGGACTTAACCTACGAGCAGTACTTC. Protein sequence: CSTRDLTYEQYF.

This clonotype was seen a single time. The chain carries TRBV24-1 and TRBJ2-7, with TRBD2 as a possible D gene (5 bases). The germline V gene has CDR1 KGHDR and CDR2 SFDVKD. This CDR3 region has 15 residues. V was shortened by 2 bases and J by 3 bases, with 13 bases between the two germline ends. CDR3 residues: CATSDSGREIYEQYF. The CDR3 coding sequence is TGTGCCACCAGTGATTCTGGACGGGAAATCTACGAGCAGTACTTC.

The rearrangement joins TRBV28 to TRBJ2-5; D tentatively fits TRBD1 or TRBD2 (5 bases each). With 7 bases removed from V and 5 bases from J, the gap between germline ends came to 14 bases. From germline, CDR1 is MDHEN and CDR2 SYDVKM. CDR3 length: 13 amino acids. CDR3 amino acids: CASTLRDRETQYF. DNA for the CDR3: TGTGCCAGCACTTTGAGGGACCGGGAGACCCAGTACTTC.

This chain uses TRBV6-4 with TRBJ1-1, with 11 bases lining up with TRBD1. The CDR3 runs 13 residues. Per germline, CDR1 MRHNA and CDR2 SNTAGT. The junction had 0 bases not matched to a gene; V was cut back by 8 bases and J by 1 base. CDR3: CASGQGANTEAFF. CDR3 nucleotides: TGTGCCAGCGGACAGGGGGCGAACACTGAAGCTTTCTTT.

This clonotype was picked up a small number of times. V and J are TRBV7-6 and TRBJ2-7, with 7 bases that match TRBD1. The CDR3 runs to 14 residues. Germline V gene data show CDR1 as SGHVS and CDR2 as FNYEAQ. J gave up 0 bases and V 5 bases, and 4 bases lay outside the gene matches. The CDR3 loop reads CASSPRQGSYEQYF. In DNA form, the CDR3 reads TGTGCCAGCAGCCCTCGACAGGGCTCCTACGAGCAGTACTTC.